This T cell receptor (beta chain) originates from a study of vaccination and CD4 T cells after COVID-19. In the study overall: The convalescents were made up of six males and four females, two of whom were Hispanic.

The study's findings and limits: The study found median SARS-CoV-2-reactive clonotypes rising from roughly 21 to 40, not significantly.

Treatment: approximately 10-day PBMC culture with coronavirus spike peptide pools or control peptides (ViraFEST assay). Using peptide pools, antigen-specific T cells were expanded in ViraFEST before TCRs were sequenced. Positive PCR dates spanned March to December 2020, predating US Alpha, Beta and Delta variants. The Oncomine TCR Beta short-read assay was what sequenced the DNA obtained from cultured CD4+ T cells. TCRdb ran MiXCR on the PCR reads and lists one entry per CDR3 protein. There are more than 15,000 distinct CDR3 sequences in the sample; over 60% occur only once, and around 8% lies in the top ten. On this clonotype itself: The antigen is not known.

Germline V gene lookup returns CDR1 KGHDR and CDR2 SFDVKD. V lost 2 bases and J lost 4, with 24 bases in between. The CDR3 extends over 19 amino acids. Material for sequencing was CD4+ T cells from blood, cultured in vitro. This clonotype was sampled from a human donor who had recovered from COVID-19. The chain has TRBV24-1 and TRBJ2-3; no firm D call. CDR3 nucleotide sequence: TGTGCCACCAGTGATTCACTCGGCTACGGAGACTCCCACCCAGATACGCAGTATTTT. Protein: CATSDSLGYGDSHPDTQYF.